This TCR beta chain came from a study of CXCR3-negative and CXCR3-positive naive CD8 T cells. Study-wide points: CXCR3 expression partially decreased after cryopreservation; most assays used fresh PBMCs. No difference in surface CD5 was seen between naive subsets, and TCR strength was inferred from TRB CDR3 properties.

UMI-tagged TRB cDNA libraries were built via 5' RACE. TCRdb re-called the 5' RACE reads, yielding one record per CDR3 amino acid sequence without DNA. This repertoire includes under 70,000 distinct CDR3 sequences. Of note for this clonotype: The target antigen is unknown.

Germline V CDR1 and CDR2: SEHNR, FQNEAQ (reference sequence). CDR3 length: 13 residues. This receptor was obtained from a human donor in good health. Some clones in this sample may be carry-over from other donors' samples. The rearrangement links TRBV7-9 to TRBJ2-5. Input material: memory CD8+ T cells from blood. Here the CDR3 reads CASTGEGQETQYF.